Below are 20 T cell receptor beta chains sequenced from a single sample in a study of blood T cell repertoires in COVID-19. TCRdb's table, derived via immunoSEQ multiplex PCR, lists solely in-frame clones and lacks some. The data contain around 300,000 clones, roughly 90% of them singletons. Specimen: PBMCs or T cells enriched from blood (not recorded which). The receptors were sampled from a woman aged 40 to 55 who had recovered from COVID-19.

This clone has just one count. The chain combines TRBV19 with TRBJ1-5, with D tentatively TRBD1 (6 bases). Germline V gene sequence: CDR1 LNHDA, CDR2 SQIVND (reference sequence). Trimming removed 6 bases at V and 2 bases at J, with 14 bases between. This CDR3 has 15 amino acids. CDR3: CASRPPGGRNQPQHF. For the CDR3, the DNA is TGTGCCAGTAGGCCCCCGGGGGGCCGCAATCAGCCCCAGCATTTT.

V gene TRBV7-8 combines with J gene TRBJ1-1; 9 bases align to TRBD1. J was trimmed by 5 bases and V by 1 base; bases with no gene match: 2. Germline V gene lookup returns CDR1 SGHVS and CDR2 FQNEAQ. CDR3 length equals 14 residues. The CDR3 reads CASSLGQGVTEAFF. CDR3 DNA sequence: TGTGCCAGCAGCTTAGGACAGGGGGTAACTGAAGCTTTCTTT.

V usage is TRBV5-1 and J usage is TRBJ2-7; 7 bases line up with TRBD1. The germline V gene encodes CDR1 SGHRS and CDR2 YFSETQ. The CDR3 is 16 amino acids. V was clipped by 4 bases and J by 3 bases; unmatched bases: 13. CDR3 DNA: TGCGCCAGCAGCCTAAGTCCGGGACAGCTTTACTACGAGCAGTACTTC. Its translation is CASSLSPGQLYYEQYF. The full variable domain, rest sourced from reference TRBV5-1 and TRBJ2-7, is KAGVTQTPRYLIKTRGQQVTLSCSPISGHRSVSWYQQTPGQGLQFLFEYFSETQRNKGNFPGRFSGRQFSNSRSEMNVSTLELGDSALYLCASSLSPGQLYYEQYFGPGTRLTVT.

V usage is TRBV2 and J usage is TRBJ2-1; possibly TRBD2 for D (6 bases). The CDR3 contains 14 residues. Germline lookup yields CDR1 SNHLY and CDR2 FYNNEI. The V gene lost 2 bases and the J gene lost 14 bases, with 19 bases spanning the gap. This chain's CDR3 is CASSEIREVSREFF. CDR3 sequence (DNA): TGTGCCAGCAGTGAAATTAGGGAGGTTTCACGGGAGTTCTTC.

The rearrangement joins TRBV21-1 to TRBJ1-5. TRBV21-1 represents a pseudogene. There are 14 residues in the CDR3. In DNA form, the CDR3 reads TGTGCCATAGGGACAGCGGGAGACAATCAGCCCCAGCATTTT. This encodes CAIGTAGDNQPQHF.

The rearrangement uses TRBV7-2 and TRBJ2-1; TRBD2 is a possible D gene (5 bases). V was cut by 5 bases and J by 7 bases, with 15 bases left in between. This CDR3 is built from 14 residues. Germline V gene lookup returns CDR1 SGHTA and CDR2 FQGNSA. CDR3 sequence (DNA): TGTGCCAGCAGCCCTTCCCGGGATCGGAATGAGCAGTTCTTC. It codes for CASSPSRDRNEQFF.

V usage is TRBV29-1 and J usage is TRBJ2-1, with 10 bases identical to TRBD2. V was clipped by 7 bases and J by 4 bases; unmatched bases: 7. This CDR3 is 14 amino acids long. Germline CDR1 and CDR2: SQVTM and ANQGSEA. CDR3 coding DNA: TGCAGCGGGCAAAGAGCGGGAGGGTACAATGAGCAGTTCTTC. This translates into CSGQRAGGYNEQFF.

The genes are TRBV6-5 and TRBJ2-7; the match to TRBD2 covers 10 bases. V shed 6 bases, J shed 7 bases, and the junction held 9 bases outside the gene matches. This CDR3 spans 14 amino acids. In germline, CDR1 is MNHEY, CDR2 SVGAGI. DNA for the CDR3: TGTGCCAGCAGGCGTACCCATAGCGGGGGGGAGCAGTACTTC. Protein sequence: CASRRTHSGGEQYF.

V usage is TRBV27 and J usage is TRBJ2-7; no definite D call. Germline CDR1 and CDR2: MNHEY and SMNVEV (reference sequence). V lost 5 bases and J 2 bases, leaving 16 bases between the germline ends. This CDR3 is built from 15 residues. CDR3 region: CASSHGVLDAYEQYF. CDR3 sequence (DNA): TGTGCCAGCAGTCACGGAGTTCTCGACGCCTACGAGCAGTACTTC.

This chain connects TRBV7-3 to TRBJ1-1; 10 bases are shared with TRBD1. The CDR3 loop spans 15 amino acids. Germline CDR1 reads SGHTA; CDR2 reads FQGTGA. Trimming at V came to 5 bases and at J to 4 bases, leaving 7 bases not matched to a gene. CDR3 region: CASSVTGTGATEAFF. As DNA, the CDR3 is TGTGCCAGCAGCGTCACCGGGACAGGGGCCACTGAAGCTTTCTTT.

The chain recombines TRBV4-1 with TRBJ1-6; D is possibly TRBD1 (5 bases). The length of the CDR3 is 16 residues. Germline V gene data show CDR1 as MGHRA and CDR2 as YSYEKL. Trimming pared 1 base from V and 2 bases from J, leaving 9 bases between. For the CDR3, the DNA is TGCGCCAGCAGCCAAGGGAGGGGCGCCTATAATTCACCCCTCCACTTT. Residues: CASSQGRGAYNSPLHF.

This rearrangement joins TRBV19 to TRBJ1-2; 10 bases are a match to TRBD1. Germline CDR1 reads LNHDA; CDR2 reads SQIVND (reference sequence). Germline trimming cut 4 bases from V and 5 bases from J; bases unmatched to any gene: 7. The CDR3 consists of 15 residues. CDR3 nucleotide sequence: TGTGCCAGTAGTACTCGACAGGGGGCTTGGTATGGCTACACCTTC. Translated, it gives CASSTRQGAWYGYTF.

The chain couples TRBV18 to TRBJ1-5; D is perhaps TRBD1 (5 bases). V dropped 4 bases and J dropped 7 bases, with 11 bases sitting between them. CDR1 is KGHSH and CDR2 is LQKENI in the germline V gene. The CDR3 contains 13 residues. The CDR3 region has the DNA TGTGCCAGCTCACACGGGGGGGAGCAGCCCCAGCATTTT. It yields the protein CASSHGGEQPQHF.

This clone was counted once. This chain connects TRBV7-2 to TRBJ2-1, with 8 bases that match TRBD2. The CDR3 length is 18 residues. J was trimmed by 3 bases and V by 3 bases; bases with no gene match: 13. The germline CDR1 and CDR2 sequences are SGHTA and FQGNSA. In nucleotides, the CDR3 is TGTGCCAGCAGCTTGGTTAATGCGGGAGGCTCATTCTACAATGAGCAGTTCTTC. Translating gives CASSLVNAGGSFYNEQFF.

The chain employs TRBV30 and TRBJ1-4, with TRBD1 matching over 7 bases. The CDR3 contains 14 residues. Per the germline V gene, CDR1 is GTSNPN and CDR2 is SVGIG (reference sequence). Trimming removed 4 bases from V and 5 bases from J; junction bases left unmatched: 7. The CDR3 DNA reads TGTGCCTGGACCCTGGGACAGCAGAATGAAAAACTGTTTTTT. This codes for CAWTLGQQNEKLFF.

V is TRBV19 and J is TRBJ2-2; the D gene is possibly TRBD1 (6 bases). The CDR3 sequence is 13 residues long. CDR1 LNHDA and CDR2 SQIVND come from the germline V gene (reference sequence). Trimming stripped 5 bases from V and 5 bases from J, with 9 bases between. CDR3 amino acids: CASSSTGTGELFF. In DNA, the CDR3 is TGTGCCAGTAGTTCAACAGGGACCGGGGAGCTGTTTTTT.

The V call is TRBV30, the J call TRBJ1-2; the match to TRBD1 covers 7 bases. The CDR3 extends over 18 amino acids. With 0 bases clipped from V and 7 bases from J, the junction kept 20 bases outside the gene matches. Per the germline V gene, CDR1 is GTSNPN and CDR2 is SVGIG (reference sequence). The CDR3 coding sequence is TGTGCCTGGAGTGTAGGGGTTGGGGGACAGTTTCCCCCCGGTGGCTACACCTTC. Its translation: CAWSVGVGGQFPPGGYTF. The variable domain in full, completed from reference TRBV30 and TRBJ1-2, reads SQTIHQWPATLVQPVGSPLSLECTVEGTSNPNLYWYRQAAGRGLQLLFYSVGIGQISSEVPQNLSASRPQDRQFILSSKKLLLSDSGFYLCAWSVGVGGQFPPGGYTFGSGTRLTVV.

This chain links TRBV27 with TRBJ2-2; 7 bases agree with TRBD1. The CDR3 loop spans 15 amino acids. The germline gives CDR1 MNHEY, CDR2 SMNVEV (reference sequence). V lost 6 bases to trimming and J lost 6 bases; unmatched junction nucleotides: 10. The CDR3 sequence: CASRMTGIMPGELFF. For the CDR3, the DNA is TGTGCCAGCAGAATGACAGGGATCATGCCCGGGGAGCTGTTTTTT.

The chain carries TRBV10-3 and TRBJ1-5; a possible D gene is TRBD1 (5 bases). V lost 6 bases and J 4 bases, leaving 13 bases between the germline ends. CDR1 ENHRY and CDR2 SYGVKD come from the germline V gene. CDR3 length: 14 residues. CDR3 sequence: CAISNDRSNQPQHF. CDR3 bases: TGTGCCATCAGCAACGACAGAAGTAATCAGCCCCAGCATTTT.

V is TRBV28 and J is TRBJ1-2, with TRBD1 matching over 8 bases. The germline V gene encodes CDR1 MDHEN and CDR2 SYDVKM. The CDR3 is made up of 16 amino acids. V gave up 6 bases and J gave up 4 bases; unmatched junction bases: 13. The CDR3 here is CASSALTGDRGYGYTF. The CDR3 DNA is TGTGCCAGCAGCGCCCTGACAGGGGATCGGGGCTATGGCTACACCTTC.